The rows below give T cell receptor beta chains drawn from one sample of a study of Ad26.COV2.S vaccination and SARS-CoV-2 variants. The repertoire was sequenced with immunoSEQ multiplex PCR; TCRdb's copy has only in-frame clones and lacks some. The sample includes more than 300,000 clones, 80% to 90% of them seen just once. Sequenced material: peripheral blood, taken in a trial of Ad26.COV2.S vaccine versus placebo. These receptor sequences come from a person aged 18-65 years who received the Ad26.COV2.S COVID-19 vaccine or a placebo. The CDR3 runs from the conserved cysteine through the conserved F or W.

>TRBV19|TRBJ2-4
CASSLPPQGILNKNIQYF
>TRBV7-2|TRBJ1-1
CASSLVTGSNTEAFF
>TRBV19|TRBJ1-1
CASSIDLGGWTEAFF
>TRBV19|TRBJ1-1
CASSRDRDGEAFF
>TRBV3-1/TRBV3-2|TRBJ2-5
CASKRGEETQYF
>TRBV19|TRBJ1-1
CASSIAWDRAFF
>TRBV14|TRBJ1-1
CASSLQGNTEAFF
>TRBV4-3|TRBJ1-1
CASSATDYNTEAFF
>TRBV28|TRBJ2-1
CASRGPPSYNEQFF
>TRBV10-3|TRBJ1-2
CAISDLPGNYGYTF
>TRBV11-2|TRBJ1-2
CASRGQGNYGYTF
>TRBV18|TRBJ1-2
CASSPPPAGYTF
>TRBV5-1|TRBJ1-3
CASSLAAGENTIYF
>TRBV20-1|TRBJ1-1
CSASNLEMNTEAFF
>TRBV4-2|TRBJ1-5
CASSQEPDSQPNQPQHF
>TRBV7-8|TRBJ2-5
CASSLEGSRETQYF
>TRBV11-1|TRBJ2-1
CASSYPGTSASEQFF
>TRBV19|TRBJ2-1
CASRSGASSYNEQFF
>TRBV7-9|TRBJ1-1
CASRSTGGTEAFF
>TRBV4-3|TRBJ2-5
CASSQDAGQETQYF
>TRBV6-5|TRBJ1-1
CASSMVVGRAEAFF
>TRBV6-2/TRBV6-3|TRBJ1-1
CASSHDRGPMNTEAFF
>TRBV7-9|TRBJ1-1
CASSPRFGQGDPEAFF
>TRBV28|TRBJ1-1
CASSLGRQAEAFF
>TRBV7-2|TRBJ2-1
CASSSLAGGSSYNEQFF
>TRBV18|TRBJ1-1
CASSPQGAMNTEAFF
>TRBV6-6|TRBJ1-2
CASSSGQGSTIF
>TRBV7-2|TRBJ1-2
CASSLEGTEPYGYTF
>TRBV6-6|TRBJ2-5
CASTLNRMAGQETQYF
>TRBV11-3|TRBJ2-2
CATSLGGGSNTGELFF
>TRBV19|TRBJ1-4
CASTPSTGGNEKLFF
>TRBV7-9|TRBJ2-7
CASSPRDSWTYEQYF
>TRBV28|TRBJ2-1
CASSSQGRPTNEQFF
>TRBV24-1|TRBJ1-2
CATGGGAGGYTF
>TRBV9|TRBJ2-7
CASSPRTGGGEQYF
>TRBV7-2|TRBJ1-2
CASSLTGTVAYGYTF
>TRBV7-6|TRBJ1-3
CASSPPGGSGNTIYF
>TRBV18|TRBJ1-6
CASSPNSGAGNHSPLHF
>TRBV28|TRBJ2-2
CASSLPPTRMNTGELFF
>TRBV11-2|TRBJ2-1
CASSLYTSGAHNEQFF
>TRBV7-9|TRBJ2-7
CAGQGAGGEQYF